The entry below describes one T cell receptor beta chain. The run of the v3.0 immunoSEQ assay was at survey level. Data came from immunoSEQ multiplex PCR; TCRdb stores just in-frame clones and leaves some out. The sample has some 21,000 clones; around 76% are singletons. Treatment for all HIV-infected participants took place in the United States. From germline, CDR1 is GTSNPN and CDR2 SVGIG (reference sequence). This CDR3 comprises 15 residues. The V and J ends lost 1 base and 4 bases, in that order; junction bases with no gene match: 4. The data are from a study of long-term antiretroviral therapy in people with HIV.

This material consisted of unsorted PBMCs, taken around 1.8 years before starting antiretroviral therapy. The chain links TRBV30 to TRBJ2-2, with 9 bases aligning to TRBD2. The source is a middle-aged woman with HIV. The CDR3: CAWSGAGGLTGELFF. The CDR3 nucleotides are TGTGCCTGGAGTGGAGCGGGGGGTCTCACCGGGGAGCTGTTTTTT.